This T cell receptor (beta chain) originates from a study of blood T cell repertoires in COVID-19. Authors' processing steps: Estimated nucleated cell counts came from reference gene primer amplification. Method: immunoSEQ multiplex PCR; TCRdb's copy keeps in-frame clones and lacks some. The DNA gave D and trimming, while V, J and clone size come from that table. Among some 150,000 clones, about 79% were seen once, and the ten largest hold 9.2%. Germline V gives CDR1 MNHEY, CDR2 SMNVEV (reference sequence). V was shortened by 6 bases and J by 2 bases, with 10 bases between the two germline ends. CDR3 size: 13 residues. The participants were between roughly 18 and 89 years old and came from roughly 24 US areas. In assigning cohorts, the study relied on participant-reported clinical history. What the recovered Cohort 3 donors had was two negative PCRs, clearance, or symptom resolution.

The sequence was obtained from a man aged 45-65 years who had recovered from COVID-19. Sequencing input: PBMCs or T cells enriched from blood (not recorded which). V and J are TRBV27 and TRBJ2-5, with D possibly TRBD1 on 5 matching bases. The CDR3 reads CASRLQVQETQYF. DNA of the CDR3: TGTGCCAGCAGGCTACAGGTTCAAGAGACCCAGTACTTC.